These T cell receptor beta chains were read from a single sample in a study of early T cells in non-severe SARS-CoV-2 infection. TCRdb re-derived calls from the 5' RACE reads in MiXCR, one entry per CDR3 protein. Of fewer than 85,000 distinct CDR3 sequences in the sample, around 13% were seen once. The sequenced sample was whole blood. These receptors were obtained from an adult who was a healthcare worker with PCR-confirmed SARS-CoV-2 infection or an uninfected control (not recorded which). CDR3s include the opening cysteine and the closing phenylalanine or tryptophan. The order of the fields is D gene, clone size, V gene, CDR3 length, J gene, CDR3 DNA, CDR3 protein. The D gene is left open where the match is weak. Some rows have no size entry. The others give once, few or many, or a class for an expanded clone.

>TRBD1|many|TRBV19|17|TRBJ2-7
TGTGCCAGTAGTATCCTGTCCCCGGGACAGGGTCCCTACGAGCAGTACTTC
CASSILSPGQGPYEQYF
>NA|NA|TRBV30|13|TRBJ1-2
TGTGCCTGGAGTAGAGGCCAGAACTATGGCTACACCTTC
CAWSRGQNYGYTF
>NA|many|TRBV7-9|14|TRBJ2-5
TGTGCCAGCAGCCTGCTGGGGTACCAAGAGACCCAGTACTTC
CASSLLGYQETQYF
>NA|NA|TRBV7-9|14|TRBJ1-5
TGTGCCAGCAGCTTGGGTTTGGGCAATCAGCCCCAGCATTTT
CASSLGLGNQPQHF
>NA|few|TRBV5-1|14|TRBJ2-5
TGCGCCAGCAGCACGACAGGACGACAAGAGACCCAGTACTTC
CASSTTGRQETQYF
>NA|many|TRBV15|15|TRBJ2-7
TGTGCCACCAGCAGAGGGGCCGGGGAGCCCTACGAGCAGTACTTC
CATSRGAGEPYEQYF
>TRBD2|many|TRBV4-3|18|TRBJ2-3
TGCGCCAGCAGCCAAGGAATGCGGGGGGCCCTTTATCAGGATACGCAGTATTTT
CASSQGMRGALYQDTQYF
>NA|many|TRBV20-1|11|TRBJ2-1
TGCAGTGCCTACAGGGTCGGGGAGCAGTTCTTC
CSAYRVGEQFF
>TRBD2|many|TRBV6-2/TRBV6-3|16|TRBJ2-7
TGTGCCAGCAGTTTCCTCGGACTAGCGGGCGACTACGAGCAGTACTTC
CASSFLGLAGDYEQYF
>NA|NA|TRBV6-2/TRBV6-3|13|TRBJ1-2
TGTGCCAGCAGTTACGGGACACTCTATGGCTACACCTTC
CASSYGTLYGYTF
>TRBD2|NA|TRBV30|14|TRBJ2-3
TGTGCCTGGCTTCCGGGACTAGCAGGGGATACGCAGTATTTT
CAWLPGLAGDTQYF
>NA|NA|TRBV12-3/TRBV12-4|14|TRBJ2-2
TGTGCCAGCAGTTCCACCGGGGGCCTGGGGGAGCTGTTTTTT
CASSSTGGLGELFF
>NA|few|TRBV29-1|14|TRBJ1-3
TGCAGCGTTATGACACCAAGCTCTGGAAACACCATATATTTT
CSVMTPSSGNTIYF
>NA|NA|TRBV6-1|16|TRBJ2-6
TGTGCCAGCAGTCGACTATCAGGGACTGGGGCCAACGTCCTGACTTTC
CASSRLSGTGANVLTF
>NA|NA|TRBV29-1|11|TRBJ2-7
TGCAGCGTTGAAGAACACCACGAGCAGTACTTC
CSVEEHHEQYF
>NA|few|TRBV24-1|12|TRBJ2-5
TGTGCCACCAGTGATTTGGGGGAGACCCAGTACTTC
CATSDLGETQYF
>NA|NA|TRBV19|14|TRBJ2-5
TGTGCCAGTAGTAGTGTCGGGCTAGGGGAGACCCAGTACTTC
CASSSVGLGETQYF
>TRBD1|few|TRBV6-1|13|TRBJ2-7
TGTGCCAGCAGTGAAAACAGGGGGCGCGAGCAGTACTTC
CASSENRGREQYF
>TRBD1|NA|TRBV6-2/TRBV6-3|15|TRBJ1-5
TGTGCCAGCAGCCTGGACAGGGCCGACAATCAGCCCCAGCATTTT
CASSLDRADNQPQHF
>NA|NA|TRBV29-1|12|TRBJ2-5
TGCAGCGCCTTACGCGGGGACGAGACCCAGTACTTC
CSALRGDETQYF
>NA|many|TRBV30|13|TRBJ2-1
TGTGTCACGGGGACGCCTGATGGGGGTGAGCAGTTCTTC
CVTGTPDGGEQFF
>NA|NA|TRBV5-1|15|TRBJ2-3
TGCGCCAGCAGCCCAATAGGTCCTAGCACAGATACGCAGTATTTT
CASSPIGPSTDTQYF
>NA|few|TRBV19|16|TRBJ2-2
TGTGCCAGTAGTAAACTGAACAGGCCGAACACCGGGGAGCTGTTTTTT
CASSKLNRPNTGELFF
>TRBD1|NA|TRBV9|18|TRBJ1-4
TGTGCCAGCAGCGCCTCCGGGACAGGGGGAGGAAGGAATGAAAAACTGTTTTTT
CASSASGTGGGRNEKLFF
>NA|many|TRBV5-1|12|TRBJ1-2
TGCGCCAGCAGATGGGATAACTATGGCTACACCTTC
CASRWDNYGYTF
>NA|many|TRBV12-5|13|TRBJ1-1
TGTGCTAGTGGTTTGGTAGGTACAGGTAGAGCTTTCTTT
CASGLVGTGRAFF
>NA|many|TRBV7-6|13|TRBJ2-5
TGTGCCAGCAGCTTTTCAATGCCAGAGACCCAGTACTTC
CASSFSMPETQYF
>NA|many|TRBV6-6|15|TRBJ1-6
TGTGCCAGCACCCGCGCGGGGACTTCAAACTCACCCCTCCACTTT
CASTRAGTSNSPLHF
>NA|few|TRBV5-1|15|TRBJ1-3
TGCGCCAGCAGCCCTCCGACCGGGAGTGGAAACACCATATATTTT
CASSPPTGSGNTIYF
>TRBD1|many|TRBV5-5|16|TRBJ2-5
TGTGCCAGCAGCCCGCTGGGGGCAGCCCAGGGGGCGACCCAGTACTTC
CASSPLGAAQGATQYF
>NA|many|TRBV4-1|16|TRBJ1-1
TGCGCCAGCAGCCAAGTTCCGGCTAGGGTGAACACTGAAGCTTTCTTT
CASSQVPARVNTEAFF
>TRBD1|NA|TRBV30|13|TRBJ1-1
TGTGCCTGGATGGGACAGAAGAGAGCTGAAGCTTTCTTT
CAWMGQKRAEAFF
>NA|NA|TRBV6-6|14|TRBJ2-5
TGTGCCAGCAGTTACTTGGGGGGTGGCGAGACCCAGTACTTC
CASSYLGGGETQYF
>NA|NA|TRBV6-1|13|TRBJ1-5
TGTGCCAGCATGAGGATTTGGAATCAGCCCCAGCATTTT
CASMRIWNQPQHF
>TRBD1|few|TRBV15|17|TRBJ2-3
TGTGCCACCAGCAGAGGGGAGACAGGGGGATACACAGATACGCAGTATTTT
CATSRGETGGYTDTQYF
>NA|NA|TRBV7-2|15|TRBJ2-3
TGTGCCAGCAGCTTAGCGGGATCGGGCACAGATACGCAGTATTTT
CASSLAGSGTDTQYF
>NA|many|TRBV6-4|13|TRBJ2-2
TGTGCCAGCAGTGACGCTAGCACCGGGGAGCTGTTTTTT
CASSDASTGELFF
>TRBD1|few|TRBV6-5|14|TRBJ1-2
TGTGCCAGCAGTTACAGGGACAGAAACTATGGCTACACCTTC
CASSYRDRNYGYTF
>NA|many|TRBV20-1|13|TRBJ2-5
TGCAGTGCCAGGAAGACAGTGCGGGAGACCCAGTACTTC
CSARKTVRETQYF
>NA|many|TRBV11-2|15|TRBJ1-2
TGTGCCAGCAGACCCCTCCGAGGGAGGTACTATGGCTACACCTTC
CASRPLRGRYYGYTF
>NA|few|TRBV11-2|15|TRBJ1-4
TGTGCCAGCAGCCCCATCAATGGGATTAATGAAAAACTGTTTTTT
CASSPINGINEKLFF
>NA|many|TRBV10-2|12|TRBJ2-1
TGCGCCAGCGGACGAACGGGGGATGAGCAGTTCTTC
CASGRTGDEQFF
>NA|few|TRBV2|14|TRBJ1-2
TGTGCCAGCAGTGAAGTCAACGGAAACTATGGCTACACCTTC
CASSEVNGNYGYTF
>TRBD1|NA|TRBV9|17|TRBJ1-6
TGTGCCAGCAGCCCGGGACAGGGTTACTCCTATAATTCACCCCTCCACTTT
CASSPGQGYSYNSPLHF
>TRBD1|few|TRBV12-5|13|TRBJ1-1
TGTGCTAGTGGTTCCACCGGGACAGTTGAAGCTTTCTTT
CASGSTGTVEAFF
>TRBD2|NA|TRBV20-1|16|TRBJ2-3
TGCAGTGCTAGAGTCTCACTAGCGGGGGGCCGAGATACGCAGTATTTT
CSARVSLAGGRDTQYF
>NA|many|TRBV19|14|TRBJ1-2
TGTGCCAGCAAAAACCAGGGTATCGGCTATGGCTACACCTTC
CASKNQGIGYGYTF
>TRBD2|many|TRBV11-2|14|TRBJ2-5
TGTGCCAGCAGCCCGAGACTAGCCCAGGAGACCCAGTACTTC
CASSPRLAQETQYF
>TRBD1|few|TRBV7-9|13|TRBJ2-7
TGTGCCAGCAGCTTAAGACAGGGGTACGAGCAGTACTTC
CASSLRQGYEQYF
>NA|few|TRBV11-2|13|TRBJ1-6
TGTGCCAGCAGCTCCGGGCTTAATTCACCCCTCCACTTT
CASSSGLNSPLHF
>TRBD1|NA|TRBV2|13|TRBJ2-5
TGTGCCAGCAGTGGGGGACAGGAAGAGACCCAGTACTTC
CASSGGQEETQYF
>NA|many|TRBV5-8|11|TRBJ1-4
TGTGCCAGCAGCCCCGGGACCAAACTGTTTTTT
CASSPGTKLFF
>NA|NA|TRBV5-1|14|TRBJ2-5
TGCGCCAGCAGCTTGAGGGGGTTTGGAGAGACCCAGTACTTC
CASSLRGFGETQYF
>NA|few|TRBV27|16|TRBJ1-5
TGTGCCAGCAGCCGGACCCCAGGGTTAAGCAATCAGCCCCAGCATTTT
CASSRTPGLSNQPQHF
>NA|few|TRBV18|14|TRBJ1-1
TGTGCCAGCTCCCCCGTATCGGCGAACACTGAAGCTTTCTTT
CASSPVSANTEAFF
>NA|many|TRBV4-1|13|TRBJ2-3
TGCGCCAGCAGCCGGTTTCGGATCGATACGCAGTATTTT
CASSRFRIDTQYF
>NA|many|TRBV12-3/TRBV12-4|16|TRBJ2-1
TGTGCCAGCAGTTTACGGGGCGGCCCCTCCTACAATGAGCAGTTCTTC
CASSLRGGPSYNEQFF
>NA|NA|TRBV1|18|TRBJ2-3
TGCACCAGCAGCCACCCGTACCGGAGGGGACCCCTCACAGATACGCAGTATTTT
CTSSHPYRRGPLTDTQYF
>TRBD2|NA|TRBV7-2|19|TRBJ2-1
TGTGCCAGCAGCTTAGAACTAGGACTAGCGGGGGGGCGCGACAATGAGCAGTTCTTC
CASSLELGLAGGRDNEQFF
>TRBD1|NA|TRBV18|14|TRBJ1-6
TGTGCCAGCTCACCCGACAGGGGCGGGTCACCCCTCCACTTT
CASSPDRGGSPLHF